These 2 T cell receptor beta chains were sequenced from one sample in a study of blood T cell repertoires in COVID-19. Assay: immunoSEQ multiplex PCR; the TCRdb copy retains only in-frame clones and omits some. The sample has about 260,000 clones; 88% are singletons. Specimen: peripheral blood. The receptors were gathered from a woman in her seventies with COVID-19, enrolled during active disease.

The chain recombines TRBV19 with TRBJ1-2; unclear D gene. The CDR3 covers 14 residues. Trimming left V 5 bases short and J 0 bases short, with 10 bases between. CDR1 and CDR2 from the germline V gene are LNHDA and SQIVND (reference sequence). In DNA, the CDR3 is TGTGCCAGTAGTTACAAGCGAGCTAACTATGGCTACACCTTC. This encodes CASSYKRANYGYTF.

CDR3 coding DNA: TGTGCCAGCAGATTAACGACAGGGAACCACGGCTACACCTTC. This encodes CASRLTTGNHGYTF. The chain couples TRBV11-2 to TRBJ1-2, with 7 bases aligning to TRBD1. Per the germline V gene, CDR1 is SGHAT and CDR2 is FQNNGV. J lost 8 bases, V lost 6 bases, and 12 bases had no gene match. The length of the CDR3 is 14 residues. Together with reference TRBV11-2 and TRBJ1-2, the CDR3 gives the full variable domain: EAGVAQSPRYKIIEKRQSVAFWCNPISGHATLYWYQQILGQGPKLLIQFQNNGVVDDSQLPKDRFSAERLKGVDSTLKIQPAKLEDSAVYLCASRLTTGNHGYTFGSGTRLTVV.